This TCR beta chain was captured in a study of blood T cell repertoires in COVID-19. This CDR3 region has 15 residues. The germline gives CDR1 SQVTM, CDR2 ANQGSEA. With V trimmed by 5 bases and J by 2 bases, 5 bases remained unmatched. This clone has a single count. It was during active infection that Seattle patients were enrolled and then longitudinally followed. Clones were sequenced by immunoSEQ multiplex PCR, and TCRdb holds only the in-frame ones, with some missing. Found here are 270,000 or so clones, about nine tenths of them singletons; the top ten hold more than 9.5%. Sequenced sample: peripheral blood. This TCR derives from a woman aged 25-40 years with COVID-19, enrolled during active disease. The chain carries TRBV29-1 and TRBJ1-3, with 11 bases identical to TRBD1. The CDR3 loop reads CSVSGTGGAGNTIYF. In DNA, the CDR3 is TGCAGCGTTTCAGGGACAGGGGGAGCTGGAAACACCATATATTTT.